The 22 T cell receptor beta chains listed next were all sequenced from one sample in a study of cytomegalovirus exposure and HLA in healthy donors. Both 60 Vbeta primers and 13 Jbeta primers went into the PCR. Here immunoSEQ multiplex PCR was the method, and the copy in TCRdb shows in-frame clones only, minus some. This sample has roughly 160,000 clones, with 80% to 90% found just once. Sequences were obtained from PBMCs. These receptors were taken from a woman in her twenties or thirties in good health and CMV-seropositive.

The V call is TRBV5-1, the J call TRBJ2-3; 12 bases are shared with TRBD2. Germline V gives CDR1 SGHRS, CDR2 YFSETQ. V trimming: 3 bases; J trimming: 6 bases; junction bases outside the gene matches: 8. This CDR3 comprises 16 residues. This CDR3 is CASSSNLAGGFDTQYF. CDR3 DNA: TGCGCCAGCAGCTCCAATCTAGCGGGGGGGTTCGATACGCAGTATTTT.

This chain uses TRBV29-1 with TRBJ2-3; 12 bases are shared with TRBD2. Trimming cost V 6 bases and J 9 bases; bases outside gene matches: 13. The CDR3 covers 15 residues. Germline V lookup: CDR1 SQVTM, CDR2 ANQGSEA. The CDR3 bases are TGCAGCGTCGCCCCTACTAGCGGGGGGCTCACGACGCAGTATTTT. It encodes CSVAPTSGGLTTQYF.

The rearrangement links TRBV4-2 to TRBJ2-1; 9 positions agree with TRBD1. Germline V gene sequence: CDR1 LGHNA, CDR2 YNFKEQ. Trimming removed 4 bases from V and 0 bases from J; junction bases left unmatched: 4. This CDR3 has 16 amino acids. The CDR3 DNA reads TGTGCCAGCAGCCCCGGGACAGGGATCTCCTACAATGAGCAGTTCTTC. Protein sequence: CASSPGTGISYNEQFF.

The rearrangement joins TRBV6-1 to TRBJ2-1; tentative D call: TRBD1 (6 bases). Per germline, CDR1 MNHNS and CDR2 SASEGT. The CDR3 has 15 residues. The ends were cut back, 7 bases at V and 1 base at J, with 14 bases in the middle. The CDR3 DNA reads as TGTGCCAGCATTGATCAGGGGTTTTCCTACAATGAGCAGTTCTTC. Its protein product is CASIDQGFSYNEQFF.

The chain joins TRBV19 to TRBJ1-4; 8 bases align to TRBD1. This CDR3 is built from 16 residues. Trimming took 3 bases from V and 6 from J; bases not matched to a gene: 9. Germline CDR1 and CDR2: LNHDA and SQIVND (reference sequence). CDR3 sequence reads: CASSISGQVGHEKLFF. CDR3 DNA sequence: TGTGCCAGTAGTATCTCGGGACAGGTGGGCCATGAAAAACTGTTTTTT.

This chain links TRBV6-4 with TRBJ1-2, with 8 nucleotides matching TRBD1. V lost 6 bases to trimming and J lost 2 bases; unmatched junction nucleotides: 8. CDR1 is MRHNA, CDR2 SNTAGT, per germline. This CDR3 has 15 residues. CDR3 coding DNA: TGTGCCAGCAGACAGACAGGGGAAGGGAACTATGGCTACACCTTC. Amino acid sequence: CASRQTGEGNYGYTF.

This clone was counted only a few times. The rearrangement joins TRBV7-3 to TRBJ2-2; 7 bases fit TRBD2. CDR3 length equals 13 residues. V trimming: 5 bases; J trimming: 6 bases; junction bases outside the gene matches: 3. The V gene's germline CDR1 is SGHTA and CDR2 FQGTGA. The CDR3 loop reads CASSQSGAGELFF. The CDR3 region has the DNA TGTGCCAGCAGCCAAAGCGGGGCCGGGGAGCTGTTTTTT.

The chain links TRBV7-9 to TRBJ1-4, with D possibly being TRBD1 (6 bases). The length of the CDR3 is 13 residues. The V gene's germline CDR1 is SEHNR and CDR2 FQNEAQ (reference sequence). V shed 6 bases and J shed 7 bases, with 12 bases lying between them. The chain's CDR3 is CASRRGGREKLFF. CDR3 coding DNA: TGTGCCAGCAGGAGAGGGGGACGTGAAAAACTGTTTTTT.

J is TRBJ1-2 and V is TRBV27; D possibly corresponds to TRBD1 (5 bases). The CDR3 sequence is 15 residues long. Germline V gives CDR1 MNHEY, CDR2 SMNVEV (reference sequence). Trimming removed 4 bases from V and 8 bases from J, with 20 bases in between. The CDR3 spells CASSSPSAGDGGYTF. The CDR3 coding sequence is TGTGCCAGCAGTTCCCCGAGCGCGGGGGACGGGGGCTACACCTTC.

The chain has TRBV9 and TRBJ2-1, with TRBD2 matching 12 bases. Germline CDR1 SGDLS, CDR2 YYNGEE. This CDR3 contains 15 residues. Trimming cost V 4 bases and J 9 bases; bases outside gene matches: 8. DNA of the CDR3: TGTGCCAGCAGCCAACTAGCGGGGGGTAGCCGTGAGCAGTTCTTC. Its protein product is CASSQLAGGSREQFF.

The gene calls are TRBV5-6 and TRBJ2-7; D is possibly TRBD2 (6 bases). V was cut by 0 bases and J by 4 bases, with 8 bases left in between. The CDR3 contains 13 residues. CDR1 and CDR2 (germline): SGHDT, YYEEEE. DNA of the CDR3: TGTGCCAGCAGCTTGGGCGGGAAATACGAGCAGTACTTC. Translating gives CASSLGGKYEQYF.

The genes are TRBV7-3 and TRBJ2-7, with a weak D call TRBD2 (6 bases). The V gene lost 2 bases and the J gene lost 3 bases, with 8 bases spanning the gap. The CDR3 has 13 amino acids. CDR1 SGHTA and CDR2 FQGTGA come from the germline V gene. CDR3 region: CASSLAGGYEQYF. CDR3 DNA: TGTGCCAGCAGCTTAGCCGGGGGCTACGAGCAGTACTTC.

This clone was found a few times. The chain employs TRBV19 and TRBJ2-3; the match to TRBD1 covers 7 bases. With 3 bases clipped from V and 1 base from J, the junction kept 7 bases outside the gene matches. CDR1 and CDR2 (germline): LNHDA, SQIVND (reference sequence). The length of the CDR3 is 16 residues. The CDR3 spells CASSIRQGFGTDTQYF. CDR3 bases: TGTGCCAGTAGTATCCGACAGGGCTTCGGCACAGATACGCAGTATTTT.

The CDR3 spells CASSQSMTSGGKETQYF. The CDR3 coding sequence is TGTGCCAGCAGCCAAAGCATGACTAGCGGGGGAAAAGAGACCCAGTACTTC. The V gene is TRBV7-2, the J gene TRBJ2-5, with 12 bases fitting TRBD2. Unmatched junction bases numbered 10, after V lost 5 bases and J lost 3 bases. The CDR3 runs 17 residues. The germline CDR1 and CDR2 sequences are SGHTA and FQGNSA.

The chain is built from TRBV9 and TRBJ1-4; D is possibly TRBD1 (5 bases). The CDR3 has 13 amino acids. V lost 4 bases and J 7 bases, leaving 11 bases between the germline ends. Germline CDR1 and CDR2: SGDLS and YYNGEE. CDR3 in DNA: TGTGCCAGCAGCACAGGAGTCTCTGAAAAACTGTTTTTT. Encoded protein: CASSTGVSEKLFF.

This clone was seen a handful of times. The chain combines TRBV7-9 with TRBJ1-1; 9 bases fit TRBD1. The CDR3 runs to 18 residues. Germline loops: CDR1 SEHNR, CDR2 FQNEAQ (reference sequence). V trimming: 1 base; J trimming: 2 bases; junction bases outside the gene matches: 11. CDR3 sequence: CASSLVLAQGAANTEAFF. DNA of the CDR3: TGTGCCAGCAGCTTAGTTTTGGCACAGGGGGCCGCCAACACTGAAGCTTTCTTT.

V and J are TRBV6-6 and TRBJ1-5, with 10 bases fitting TRBD1. Germline-derived CDR1 and CDR2 are MNHNY and SVGAGI (reference sequence). The trim removed 7 bases at V and 4 bases at J, leaving 7 bases unmatched. The length of the CDR3 is 15 residues. Here the CDR3 reads CASTARGQGNQPQHF. As DNA, the CDR3 is TGTGCCAGCACCGCTAGGGGACAGGGGAATCAGCCCCAGCATTTT.

This clone was picked up a small number of times. The chain carries TRBV30 and TRBJ2-7, with a possible D match to TRBD1 (6 bases). Germline loops: CDR1 GTSNPN, CDR2 SVGIG (reference sequence). This CDR3 is built from 15 residues. V lost 3 bases and J 6 bases, leaving 21 bases between the germline ends. The CDR3 DNA reads as TGTGCCTGGAGCACCCTGGGGGCAGGGGTGGGCGAGCAGTACTTC. This translates into CAWSTLGAGVGEQYF.

V and J are TRBV10-2 and TRBJ1-2; D is perhaps TRBD1 (5 bases). Germline CDR1 and CDR2: WSHSY and SAAADI. The CDR3 runs to 13 residues. Trimming took off 8 bases at V and 1 base at J, with 11 bases between the two ends. The CDR3 sequence is CASSGGFNYGYTF. Here the CDR3 DNA reads TGCGCCAGCTCGGGGGGTTTTAACTATGGCTACACCTTC.

The rearrangement uses TRBV15 and TRBJ2-3; D ambiguous. V was shortened by 0 bases and J by 4 bases, with 8 bases between the two germline ends. The CDR3 runs 14 residues. Per the germline V gene, CDR1 is LNHNV and CDR2 is YYDKDF (reference sequence). As DNA, the CDR3 is TGTGCCACCAGCAGAGATGAGGTCGCAGATACGCAGTATTTT. It specifies CATSRDEVADTQYF.

V and J are TRBV7-2 and TRBJ2-1, with D possibly TRBD2 on 6 matching bases. Trimming removed 7 bases from V and 7 bases from J, with 17 bases in between. Germline V lookup: CDR1 SGHTA, CDR2 FQGNSA. The CDR3 covers 14 residues. The DNA for the CDR3 is TGTGCCAGCACCGCGGACGTCGCGGGGAATGAGCAGTTCTTC. Residues: CASTADVAGNEQFF.

The table lists this clone with a few counts. This chain links TRBV10-3 with TRBJ1-1; D is unclear. Per germline, CDR1 ENHRY and CDR2 SYGVKD. The V end was cut by 6 bases, the J end by 1 base, with 12 bases between. This CDR3 spans 14 amino acids. CDR3 region: CAISLDGSNTEAFF. The CDR3 DNA reads TGTGCCATCAGCCTAGATGGATCGAACACTGAAGCTTTCTTT.